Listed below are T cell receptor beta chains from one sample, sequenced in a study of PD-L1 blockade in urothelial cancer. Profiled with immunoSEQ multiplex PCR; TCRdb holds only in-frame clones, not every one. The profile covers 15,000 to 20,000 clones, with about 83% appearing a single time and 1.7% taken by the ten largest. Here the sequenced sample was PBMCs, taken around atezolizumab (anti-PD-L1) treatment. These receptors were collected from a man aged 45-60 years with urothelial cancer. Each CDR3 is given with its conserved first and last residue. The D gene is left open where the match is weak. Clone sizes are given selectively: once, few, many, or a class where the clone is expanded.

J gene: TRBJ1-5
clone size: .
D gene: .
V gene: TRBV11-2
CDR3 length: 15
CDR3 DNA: TGTGCCAGCAGCTTGGGCCTCTATAGCAATCAGCCCCAGCATTTT
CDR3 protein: CASSLGLYSNQPQHF

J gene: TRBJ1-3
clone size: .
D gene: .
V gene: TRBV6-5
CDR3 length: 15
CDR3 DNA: TGTGCCAGCAGTTACTCGAGGGGGTCCGGAAACACCATATATTTT
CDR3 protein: CASSYSRGSGNTIYF

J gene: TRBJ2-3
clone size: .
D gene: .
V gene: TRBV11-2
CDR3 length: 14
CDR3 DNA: TGTGCCAGCAGCTTAGAAGGACTCACAGATACGCAGTATTTT
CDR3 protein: CASSLEGLTDTQYF

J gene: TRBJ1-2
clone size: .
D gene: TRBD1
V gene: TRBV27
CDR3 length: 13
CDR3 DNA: TGTGCCAGCAGTTTTAAACAGGGGGGTGGCTACACCTTC
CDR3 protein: CASSFKQGGGYTF

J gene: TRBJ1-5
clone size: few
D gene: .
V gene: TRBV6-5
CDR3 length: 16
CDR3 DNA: TGTGCCAGCAGTTACTCAACGCCGACAGGAACTCAGCCCCAGCATTTT
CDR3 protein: CASSYSTPTGTQPQHF

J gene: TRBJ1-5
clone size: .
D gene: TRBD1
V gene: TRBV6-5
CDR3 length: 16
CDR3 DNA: TGTGCCAGCAGTTCGTCCGGACAGGGGGGCAATCAGCCCCAGCATTTT
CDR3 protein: CASSSSGQGGNQPQHF

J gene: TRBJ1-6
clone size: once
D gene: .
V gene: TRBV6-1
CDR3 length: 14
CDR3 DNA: TGTGCCAGCAGACCCGGGACATCTTTTTCACCCCTCCACTTT
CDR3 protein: CASRPGTSFSPLHF

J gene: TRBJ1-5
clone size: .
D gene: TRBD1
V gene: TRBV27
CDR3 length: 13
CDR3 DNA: TGTGCCAGCAGTTTTCGGGACAGTCAGCCCCAGCATTTT
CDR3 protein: CASSFRDSQPQHF

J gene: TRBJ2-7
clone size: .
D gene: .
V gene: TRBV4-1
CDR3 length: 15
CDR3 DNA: TGCGCCAGCAGCCCACAGGCACTGACGGCTTATGTGCAGTACTTC
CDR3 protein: CASSPQALTAYVQYF

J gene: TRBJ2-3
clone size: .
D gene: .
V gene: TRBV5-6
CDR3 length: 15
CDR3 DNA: TGTGCCAGCAGCTTCTTTGGGCAGGCCACAGATACGCAGTATTTT
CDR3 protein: CASSFFGQATDTQYF

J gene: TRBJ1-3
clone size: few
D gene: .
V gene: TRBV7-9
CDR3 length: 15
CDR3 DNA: TGTGCCAGCAGCTTGGGGCAAGGGTCGGGAAACACCATATATTTT
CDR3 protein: CASSLGQGSGNTIYF

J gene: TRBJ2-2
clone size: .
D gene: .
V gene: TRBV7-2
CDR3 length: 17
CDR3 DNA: TGTGCCAGCAGCTTAATCGGGGGGACAGGGAACACCGGGGAGCTGTTTTTT
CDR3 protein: CASSLIGGTGNTGELFF

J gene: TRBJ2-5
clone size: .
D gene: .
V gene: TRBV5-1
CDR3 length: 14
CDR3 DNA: TGCGCCAGCAATTCTTTCGGGGGCCAAGAGACCCAGTACTTC
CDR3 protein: CASNSFGGQETQYF

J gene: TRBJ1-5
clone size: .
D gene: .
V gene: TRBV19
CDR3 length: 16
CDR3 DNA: TGTGCCAGTAGTATGAGAGGGGCGACAGGCGATCAGCCCCAGCATTTT
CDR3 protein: CASSMRGATGDQPQHF

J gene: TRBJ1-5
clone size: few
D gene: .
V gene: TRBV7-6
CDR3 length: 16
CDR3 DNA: TGTGCCAGCAGCTCCCTTCCGGGTGGTAGCAATCAGCCCCAGCATTTT
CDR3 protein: CASSSLPGGSNQPQHF

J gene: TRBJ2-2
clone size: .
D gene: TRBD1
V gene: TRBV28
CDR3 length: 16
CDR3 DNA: TGTGCCAGCAGTACTCAGGGGGCCCCGAACACCGGGGAGCTGTTTTTT
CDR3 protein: CASSTQGAPNTGELFF

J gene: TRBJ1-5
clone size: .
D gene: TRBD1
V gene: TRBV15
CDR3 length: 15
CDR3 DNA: TGTGCCACCACCCGGGACAGGGGTCCCAATCAGCCCCAGCATTTT
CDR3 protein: CATTRDRGPNQPQHF

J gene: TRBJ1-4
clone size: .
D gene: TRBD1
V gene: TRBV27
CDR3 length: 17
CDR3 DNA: TGTGCCAGCACCAATCTGGGGGGACAGGGGGCTGGTGCAAAACTGTTTTTT
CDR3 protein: CASTNLGGQGAGAKLFF

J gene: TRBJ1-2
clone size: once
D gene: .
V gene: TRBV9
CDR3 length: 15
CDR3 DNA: TGTGCCAGCAGCGTAGCTGGGGCAGGCTTAGATGGCTACACCTTC
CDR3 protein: CASSVAGAGLDGYTF

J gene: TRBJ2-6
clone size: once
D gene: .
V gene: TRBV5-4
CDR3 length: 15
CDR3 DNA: TGTGCCAGCAGCTTGCGGGGTACTGGGGCCAACGTCCTGACTTTC
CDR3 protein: CASSLRGTGANVLTF

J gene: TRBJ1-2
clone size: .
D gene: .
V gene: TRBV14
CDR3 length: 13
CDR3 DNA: TGTGCCAGCAGCCTCTCCGGGAGCTATGGCTACACCTTC
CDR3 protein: CASSLSGSYGYTF

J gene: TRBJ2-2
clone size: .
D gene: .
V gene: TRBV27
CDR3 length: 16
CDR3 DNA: TGTGCCAGCAGTTTAATAACAGGGCAAAACACCGGGGAGCTGTTTTTT
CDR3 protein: CASSLITGQNTGELFF

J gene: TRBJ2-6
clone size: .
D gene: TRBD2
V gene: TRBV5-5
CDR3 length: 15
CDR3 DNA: TGTGCCAGCAGCTGGGGAGGGCCTGGGGCCAACGTCCTGACTTTC
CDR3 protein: CASSWGGPGANVLTF

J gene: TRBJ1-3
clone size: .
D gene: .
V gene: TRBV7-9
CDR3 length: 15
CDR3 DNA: TGTGCCAGCAGCTTAGACGGACACTCTGGAAACACCATATATTTT
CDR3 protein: CASSLDGHSGNTIYF

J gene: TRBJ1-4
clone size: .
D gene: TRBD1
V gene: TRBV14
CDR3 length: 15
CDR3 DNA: TGTGCCAGCAGCCTGGGACAGGTTTACAATGAAAAACTGTTTTTT
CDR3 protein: CASSLGQVYNEKLFF

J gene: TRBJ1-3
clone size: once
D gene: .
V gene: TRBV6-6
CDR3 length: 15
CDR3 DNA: TGTGCCAGCAGTCTCAGGGGAGGGTCTGGAAACACCATATATTTT
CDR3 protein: CASSLRGGSGNTIYF

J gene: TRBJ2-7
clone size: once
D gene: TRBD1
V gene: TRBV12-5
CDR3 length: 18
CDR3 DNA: TGTGCTAGTGGCCGCACCGGGACAGGGGGTAAGGGGGGATACGAGCAGTACTTC
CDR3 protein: CASGRTGTGGKGGYEQYF

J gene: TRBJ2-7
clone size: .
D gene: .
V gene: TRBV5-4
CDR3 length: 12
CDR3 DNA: TGTGCCAGCAGCTCCATCTTCGGCGAGCAGTACTTC
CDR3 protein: CASSSIFGEQYF

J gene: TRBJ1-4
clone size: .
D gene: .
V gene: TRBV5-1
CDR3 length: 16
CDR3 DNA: TGCGCCAGCAGCTTGCGAGCGGCAGGAAATAATGAAAAACTGTTTTTT
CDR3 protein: CASSLRAAGNNEKLFF

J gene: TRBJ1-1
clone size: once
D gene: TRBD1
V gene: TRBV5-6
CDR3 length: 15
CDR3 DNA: TGTGCCAGCAGCTTGGGGACAGGCCTGAACACTGAAGCTTTCTTT
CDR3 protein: CASSLGTGLNTEAFF

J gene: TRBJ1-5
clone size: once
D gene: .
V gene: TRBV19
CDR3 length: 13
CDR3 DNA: TGTGCCAGTACGGGGCGGGGTAATCAGCCCCAGCATTTT
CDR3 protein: CASTGRGNQPQHF

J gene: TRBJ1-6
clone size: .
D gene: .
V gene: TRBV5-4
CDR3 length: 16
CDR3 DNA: TGTGCCAGCAGCTCCCGGAGGTCCGCCTATAATTCACCCCTCCACTTT
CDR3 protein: CASSSRRSAYNSPLHF

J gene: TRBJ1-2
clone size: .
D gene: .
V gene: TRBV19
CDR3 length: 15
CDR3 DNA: TGTGCCAGTAGTAACCAACCAAACAGTAACTATGGCTACACCTTC
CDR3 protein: CASSNQPNSNYGYTF

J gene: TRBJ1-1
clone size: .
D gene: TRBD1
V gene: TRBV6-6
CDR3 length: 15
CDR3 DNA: TGTGCCAGCAGTTCGCCACAGGGGGTTACGAGTGAAGCTTTCTTT
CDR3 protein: CASSSPQGVTSEAFF

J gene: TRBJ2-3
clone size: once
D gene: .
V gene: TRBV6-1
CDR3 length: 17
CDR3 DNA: TGTGCCAGCAGTGACTTGACGACAGGTCGAGGGACAGATACGCAGTATTTT
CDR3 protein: CASSDLTTGRGTDTQYF

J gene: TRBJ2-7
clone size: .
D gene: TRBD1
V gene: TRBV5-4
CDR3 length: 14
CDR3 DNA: TGTGCCAGCAGCCAAGACAGGGTCGGCCACGAGCAGTACTTC
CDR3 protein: CASSQDRVGHEQYF

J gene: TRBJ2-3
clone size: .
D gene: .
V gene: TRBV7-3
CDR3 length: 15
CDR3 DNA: TGTGCCAGCAGCCCCGGGGTTGGAACTGCAGATACGCAGTATTTT
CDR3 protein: CASSPGVGTADTQYF

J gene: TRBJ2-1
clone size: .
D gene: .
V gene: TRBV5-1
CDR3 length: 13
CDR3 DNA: TGCGCCAGCAGCTTGGGGGGGAGGAATGAGCAGTTCTTC
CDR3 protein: CASSLGGRNEQFF

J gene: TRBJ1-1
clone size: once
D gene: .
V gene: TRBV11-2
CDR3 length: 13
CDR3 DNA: TGTGCCAGCAGCTTGTGGGGGGAGACTGAAGCTTTCTTT
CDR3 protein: CASSLWGETEAFF

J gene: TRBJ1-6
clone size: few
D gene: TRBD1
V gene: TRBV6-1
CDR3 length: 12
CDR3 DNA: TGTGCCAGCACCGGGACAGGGTCGCCCCTCCACTTT
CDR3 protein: CASTGTGSPLHF

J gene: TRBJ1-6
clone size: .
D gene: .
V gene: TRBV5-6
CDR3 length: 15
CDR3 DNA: TGTGCCAGCGCCTTCGGGTCGTCCTATAATTCACCCCTCCACTTT
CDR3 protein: CASAFGSSYNSPLHF

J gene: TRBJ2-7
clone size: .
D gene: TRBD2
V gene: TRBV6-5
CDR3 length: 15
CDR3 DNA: TGTGCCAGCAGTTACGTTAGCGGGAGGGAAAAAAAGCAGTACTTC
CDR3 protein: CASSYVSGREKKQYF

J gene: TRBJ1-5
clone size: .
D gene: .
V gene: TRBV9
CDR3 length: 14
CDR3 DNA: TGTGCCAGCGGTCGGGGAGGGGTCAATCAGCCCCAGCATTTT
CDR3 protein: CASGRGGVNQPQHF

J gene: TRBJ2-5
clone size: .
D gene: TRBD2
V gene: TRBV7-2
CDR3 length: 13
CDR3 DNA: TGTGCCAGCGAGTCGGGAGGGGGGGTGGCCCAGTACTTC
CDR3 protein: CASESGGGVAQYF

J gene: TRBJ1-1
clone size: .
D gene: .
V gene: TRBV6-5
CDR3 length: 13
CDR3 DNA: TGTGCCAGCAGGTACGAAGTCACTCTTGAAGCTTTCTTT
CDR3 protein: CASRYEVTLEAFF

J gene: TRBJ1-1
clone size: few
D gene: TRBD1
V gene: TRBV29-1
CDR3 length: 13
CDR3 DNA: TGCAGCGTTGTGGGACAGATGAACACTGAAGCTTTCTTT
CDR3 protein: CSVVGQMNTEAFF

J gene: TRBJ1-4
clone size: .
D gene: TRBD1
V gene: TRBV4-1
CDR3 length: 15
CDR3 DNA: TGCGCCAGCAGAGCTGGACAGGGCAATAATGAAAAACTGTTTTTT
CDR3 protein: CASRAGQGNNEKLFF

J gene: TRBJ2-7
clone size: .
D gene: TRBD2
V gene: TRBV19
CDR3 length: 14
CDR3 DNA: TGTGCCAGTACGTCGAGCGGGACTCCCTACGAGCAGTACTTC
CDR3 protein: CASTSSGTPYEQYF